This TCR beta chain was identified in a study of spatial heterogeneity in lung cancer. In its sample, this clonotype was seen a few times. As to time point: sample taken at primary tumor resection. Unsorted whole RNA samples from tumor, nontumor lung or frozen PBMC were sequenced. TCR cDNA molecules each carried a unique molecular identifier. TCRdb independently ran MiXCR on the 5' RACE reads; one entry per CDR3 protein. This sample has about 92,000 distinct CDR3 sequences, with approximately 12% found just once. This CDR3 is 15 amino acids long. Trimming took 8 bases from V and 0 from J, leaving 16 bases between them. Germline CDR1 is LGHNA and CDR2 is YSLEER.

The J gene is TRBJ1-2, the V gene TRBV4-3; D not certain. This TCR was sampled from a male donor with early-stage non-small cell lung cancer. This specimen consisted of PBMCs, obtained at surgery. In nucleotides, the CDR3 is TGCGCCAGCCAGAGACAACAAGTCGCTAACTATGGCTACACCTTC. This codes for CASQRQQVANYGYTF.